This T cell receptor (beta chain) was identified in a study of blood T cell repertoires in COVID-19. Study information: Samples of COVID-19 (acute and convalescent) were obtained from the United States, Italy and Spain.

As processed by the authors: Nucleated cell number was recorded as an estimate derived from reference gene primer amplification. Clones were read by immunoSEQ multiplex PCR, and TCRdb kept only the in-frame ones, dropping some. V, J and clone size were drawn from that table, and D and trimming were deduced from the DNA. The table records 110,000 to 150,000 clones, under 90% of them present only once. This CDR3 has 15 amino acids. Germline CDR1 and CDR2: LGHDT and YNNKEL (reference sequence). Deletions cut 3 bases from V and 8 bases from J, with 19 bases between. V usage is TRBV3-1 (or the pseudogene TRBV3-2) and J usage is TRBJ1-2; possible D gene TRBD1, 5 bases. The material sequenced was peripheral blood. The TCR originated in a human donor in a cohort sampled during active COVID-19. Here the CDR3 reads CASSHTGEGVGGYTF. As DNA, the CDR3 is TGTGCCAGCAGCCATACAGGCGAAGGCGTAGGCGGCTACACCTTC.